A single sample gave rise to the 27 T cell receptor beta chains below, sequenced in a study of control samples from healthy donors and cancer patients. Assay: immunoSEQ multiplex PCR; the TCRdb copy retains only in-frame clones and omits some. Among some 410,000 clones listed, about nine tenths were seen once. Sequenced: PBMCs. These receptors all come from a man between 40 and 49 years old with head and neck cancer.

V and J are TRBV27 and TRBJ2-1; 10 nucleotides align to TRBD1. The germline V gene has CDR1 MNHEY and CDR2 SMNVEV (reference sequence). The length of the CDR3 is 17 residues. The trim removed 5 bases at V and 7 bases at J, leaving 14 bases unmatched. The CDR3 loop is CASSHRPGTGEKNEQFF. CDR3 in DNA: TGTGCCAGCAGTCATAGGCCGGGGACAGGGGAAAAAAATGAGCAGTTCTTC.

The genes are TRBV18 and TRBJ2-5; D is undetermined. The CDR3 length is 13 residues. V shed 5 bases and J shed 2 bases, with 9 bases lying between them. Germline values: CDR1 KGHSH, CDR2 LQKENI. This CDR3 is CASSTTLQETQYF. The CDR3 DNA is TGTGCCAGCTCAACGACACTTCAAGAGACCCAGTACTTC. Full variable domain (missing parts from reference TRBV18 and TRBJ2-5): NAGVMQNPRHLVRRRGQEARLRCSPMKGHSHVYWYRQLPEEGLKFMVYLQKENIIDESGMPKERFSAEFPKEGPSILRIQQVVRGDSAAYFCASSTTLQETQYFGPGTRLLVL.

CDR3 protein: CASSYKRQGPYTEAFF. The CDR3 nucleotides are TGTGCCAGCAGTTACAAGAGACAGGGGCCCTACACTGAAGCTTTCTTT. The rearrangement links TRBV6-5 to TRBJ1-1; 8 bases fit TRBD1. J gave up 3 bases and V 2 bases, and 8 bases lay outside the gene matches. Germline-derived CDR1 and CDR2 are MNHEY and SVGAGI. The CDR3 sequence is 16 residues long.

V usage is TRBV11-3 and J usage is TRBJ2-3, with 7 bases lining up with TRBD2. The trim removed 5 bases at V and 4 bases at J, leaving 12 bases unmatched. The CDR3 is 16 amino acids. CDR1 and CDR2 from the germline V gene are SGHNT and YENEEA. CDR3 nucleotide sequence: TGTGCCAGCAGCCCCCGGAGCGGGGAGAATTCAGATACGCAGTATTTT. Residues: CASSPRSGENSDTQYF.

The chain couples TRBV12-5 to TRBJ1-1; perhaps TRBD1 as D (5 bases). CDR3 length equals 13 residues. V lost 3 bases and J 4 bases, leaving 9 bases between the germline ends. Per the germline V gene, CDR1 is LGHNT and CDR2 is FRNRAP. In DNA form, the CDR3 reads TGTGCTAGTGGTTTAAGGGACGGCACTGAAGCTTTCTTT. This codes for CASGLRDGTEAFF. The full variable domain, completed using reference TRBV12-5 and TRBJ1-1, is DARVTQTPRHKVTEMGQEVTMRCQPILGHNTVFWYRQTMMQGLELLAYFRNRAPLDDSGMPKDRFSAEMPDATLATLKIQPSEPRDSAVYFCASGLRDGTEAFFGQGTRLTVV.

The rearrangement links TRBV7-9 to TRBJ2-7; possible D gene TRBD2, 6 bases. Germline values: CDR1 SEHNR, CDR2 FQNEAQ (reference sequence). V lost 0 bases to trimming and J lost 2 bases, with 11 bases between them. The length of the CDR3 is 15 residues. CDR3 loop: CASSLAGGSTYEQYF. CDR3 in DNA: TGTGCCAGCAGCTTAGCGGGAGGTTCAACCTACGAGCAGTACTTC.

A word on this clone: Other DNA sequences of this sample code for an identical CDR3. Written as DNA, the CDR3 is TGTGCCAGCAGCTGGACGGGGGGCTCCTACAATGAGCAGTTCTTC. Translating it yields CASSWTGGSYNEQFF. The V gene is TRBV5-5, the J gene TRBJ2-1, with 7 bases matching TRBD2. CDR1 and CDR2 from the germline V gene are SGHKS and YYEKEE (reference sequence). The CDR3 runs 15 residues. Germline trimming cut 3 bases from V and 0 bases from J; bases unmatched to any gene: 3.

Note on this clone: In the same sample, other DNA sequences code for this CDR3. The chain links TRBV5-1 to TRBJ2-3; 11 bases align to TRBD1. The germline V gene encodes CDR1 SGHRS and CDR2 YFSETQ. With 4 bases clipped from V and 9 bases from J, the junction kept 7 bases outside the gene matches. The CDR3 loop spans 14 amino acids. Here the CDR3 DNA reads TGCGCCAGCAGCAACGGGACAGGGGGGGGGACGCAGTATTTT. Translation gives CASSNGTGGGTQYF.

The V call is TRBV5-4, the J call TRBJ2-7; D possibly uses TRBD1 or TRBD2 (5 bases each). CDR1 is SGHNT, CDR2 YYREEE, per germline (reference sequence). This CDR3 comprises 15 residues. The V end lost 4 bases, the J end lost 2 bases, and 16 bases lay between the germline ends. The DNA for the CDR3 is TGTGCCAGCAGCGGGCGCCGGGGCTCAACCTACGAGCAGTACTTC. Translating gives CASSGRRGSTYEQYF.

The chain employs TRBV7-9 and TRBJ1-2; the match to TRBD1 covers 7 bases. CDR3 length equals 15 residues. Trimming took 0 bases from V and 2 from J; bases not matched to a gene: 3. The germline V gene has CDR1 SEHNR and CDR2 FQNEAQ (reference sequence). The CDR3 DNA follows: TGTGCCAGCAGCTTAGCGATGGGACAGAACTATGGCTACACCTTC. Translating it yields CASSLAMGQNYGYTF.

V and J are TRBV12-2 and TRBJ1-5. TRBV12-2 corresponds to a pseudogene. This CDR3 has 19 residues. The CDR3 sequence: CASRLGPVAGRIGFQPQHF. The CDR3 bases are TGTGCAAGTCGCTTAGGACCGGTTGCCGGACGCATCGGTTTTCAGCCCCAGCATTTT.

J is TRBJ1-4 and V is TRBV6-5; possible D gene TRBD1, 5 bases. There are 15 residues in the CDR3. In germline, CDR1 is MNHEY, CDR2 SVGAGI. Trimming shortened V by 6 bases and J by 5 bases, and 16 bases separated the two germline ends. Here the CDR3 DNA reads TGTGCCAGCAGCTCGCCAGGGACGAAAAATGAAAAACTGTTTTTT. It translates to CASSSPGTKNEKLFF.

Note on this clone: At the DNA level, this CDR3 is encoded by other sequences in the same sample as well. The V gene is TRBV12-3 or TRBV12-4, the J gene TRBJ2-7, with TRBD2 as a possible D gene (6 bases). The CDR3 consists of 11 residues. V lost 6 bases and J lost 6, with 9 bases in between. CDR3 sequence: CASSLGGEQYF. CDR3 sequence (DNA): TGTGCCAGCAGCCTCGGGGGCGAGCAGTACTTC.

The rearrangement joins TRBV19 to TRBJ1-5; 7 bases map to TRBD1. The CDR3 runs to 15 residues. Germline CDR1 reads LNHDA; CDR2 reads SQIVND (reference sequence). With V trimmed by 5 bases and J by 0 bases, 4 bases remained unmatched. CDR3 nucleotides: TGTGCCAGTAGTCCTCAGGGGGATAGCAATCAGCCCCAGCATTTT. Protein: CASSPQGDSNQPQHF.

This clone showed up just a few times. The J gene is TRBJ1-1, the V gene TRBV6-5; D is possibly TRBD1 (5 bases). V lost 7 bases and J lost 1, with 13 bases in between. This CDR3 has 14 residues. CDR1 and CDR2 (germline): MNHEY, SVGAGI. CDR3 in amino acids: CASTASQGNTEAFF. DNA for the CDR3: TGTGCCAGCACCGCGAGTCAGGGGAACACTGAAGCTTTCTTT.

This chain connects TRBV27 to TRBJ2-2, with 7 bases aligning to TRBD1. CDR3 length: 16 residues. Looked up from germline, CDR1 is MNHEY and CDR2 is SMNVEV (reference sequence). Trimming at V came to 4 bases and at J to 4 bases, leaving 9 bases not matched to a gene. The CDR3 sequence is CASSSLQGFGTGELFF. CDR3 DNA: TGTGCCAGCAGTTCATTACAGGGGTTCGGCACCGGGGAGCTGTTTTTT.

The gene calls are TRBV6-4 and TRBJ1-5, with a tentative D call TRBD1 (6 bases). CDR3 length equals 13 residues. Germline V gene sequence: CDR1 MRHNA, CDR2 SNTAGT. V gave up 6 bases and J gave up 6 bases, with 12 bases separating them. The CDR3 protein is CASSLEGGQPQHF. For the CDR3, the DNA is TGTGCCAGCAGCCTAGAGGGGGGTCAGCCCCAGCATTTT.

The rearrangement joins TRBV9 to TRBJ2-1; possibly TRBD2 for D (6 bases). Germline V gene data show CDR1 as SGDLS and CDR2 as YYNGEE. Trimming pared 0 bases from V and 1 base from J, leaving 14 bases between. The CDR3 consists of 17 residues. The CDR3 DNA sequence: TGTGCCAGCAGCGTAGGTACTAGCCGACGGTCCTACAATGAGCAGTTCTTC. As protein: CASSVGTSRRSYNEQFF.

The V call is TRBV28, the J call TRBJ2-1; maybe TRBD2 (5 bases). Trimming took 9 bases from V and 8 from J, leaving 20 bases between them. The CDR3 is 14 amino acids. Germline V gene data show CDR1 as MDHEN and CDR2 as SYDVKM. CDR3 in amino acids: CASTEGTRLDEQFF. Here the CDR3 DNA reads TGTGCCAGTACTGAGGGAACCCGTCTGGATGAGCAGTTCTTC.

The gene calls are TRBV7-2 and TRBJ1-5; no definite D call. The CDR3 is 15 residues long. V was trimmed by 5 bases and J by 6 bases, leaving 17 bases between them. Germline CDR1 reads SGHTA; CDR2 reads FQGNSA. The CDR3 DNA is TGTGCCAGCAGCCCCCGGGGAGGGAAGGGTCAGCCCCAGCATTTT. Encoded protein: CASSPRGGKGQPQHF.

Of note for this clone: The sample contains more than one DNA sequence encoding this CDR3. The J gene is TRBJ1-5, the V gene TRBV27; 11 nucleotides line up with TRBD1. With V trimmed by 5 bases and J by 4 bases, 4 bases remained unmatched. The CDR3 sequence is 15 residues long. CDR1 is MNHEY, CDR2 SMNVEV, per germline (reference sequence). The CDR3 region is CASSPGTGGNQPQHF. The CDR3 DNA sequence: TGTGCCAGCAGTCCCGGGACAGGGGGAAATCAGCCCCAGCATTTT.

V and J are TRBV5-6 and TRBJ1-2; D unresolved. CDR1 and CDR2 from the germline V gene are SGHDT and YYEEEE. The ends were cut back, 4 bases at V and 2 bases at J, with 12 bases in the middle. The CDR3 is made up of 14 amino acids. The CDR3, as DNA: TGTGCCAGCAGCCGAATTTGGGAGAACTATGGCTACACCTTC. Translating gives CASSRIWENYGYTF.

The genes are TRBV11-2 and TRBJ1-1, with D tentatively TRBD1 (6 bases). Germline V gene lookup returns CDR1 SGHAT and CDR2 FQNNGV. The germline V and J ends were trimmed by 5 bases and 1 base, with 11 bases remaining between them. The CDR3 covers 14 residues. In DNA form, the CDR3 reads TGTGCCAGCAGCAGAGGACAGCCGAACACTGAAGCTTTCTTT. Translation gives CASSRGQPNTEAFF.

This clone appeared once. The chain carries TRBV18 and TRBJ2-1, with TRBD1 as a possible D gene (6 bases). The CDR3 contains 14 residues. V was trimmed by 4 bases and J by 0 bases, leaving 7 bases between them. Germline V CDR1 and CDR2: KGHSH, LQKENI. In DNA, the CDR3 is TGTGCCAGCTCACGGGACATCTCCTACAATGAGCAGTTCTTC. Translating it yields CASSRDISYNEQFF.

The chain is built from TRBV27 and TRBJ1-3; D unclear. Trimming left V 5 bases short and J 0 bases short, with 8 bases between. The CDR3 spans 14 residues. Per the germline V gene, CDR1 is MNHEY and CDR2 is SMNVEV (reference sequence). The CDR3 reads CASSLRNSGNTIYF. For the CDR3, the DNA is TGTGCCAGCAGTCTCCGGAACTCTGGAAACACCATATATTTT.

The chain has TRBV3-1 (or the pseudogene TRBV3-2) and TRBJ1-4; D is perhaps TRBD1 (5 bases). The germline V gene has CDR1 LGHDT and CDR2 YNNKEL (reference sequence). Trimming left V 4 bases short and J 6 bases short, with 12 bases between. The CDR3 is 14 amino acids. The CDR3 protein is CASSLGAFDEKLFF. CDR3 DNA sequence: TGTGCCAGCAGCCTCGGGGCGTTCGATGAAAAACTGTTTTTT.

The chain combines TRBV3-1 (or the pseudogene TRBV3-2) with TRBJ1-2; D unclear. The V end was cut by 3 bases, the J end by 4 bases, with 6 bases between. This CDR3 is 12 amino acids long. CDR1 is LGHDT and CDR2 is YNNKEL in the germline V gene (reference sequence). The CDR3 sequence: CASSQLGYGYTF. CDR3 DNA: TGTGCCAGCAGCCAGCTGGGCTATGGCTACACCTTC.